The T cell receptor (beta chain) under discussion was sequenced for a study of T cell repertoires in cytomegalovirus infection. The table lists this clonotype with many counts. Looked up from germline, CDR1 is DFQATT and CDR2 is SNEGSKA (reference sequence). V gave up 0 bases and J gave up 2 bases; unmatched junction bases: 12. The CDR3 spans 18 residues. Via MiXCR, TCRdb re-called the reads, giving one row per CDR3 protein. The sample has 76,000 or so distinct CDR3 sequences, more than 3.5% seen once. V gene TRBV20-1 combines with J gene TRBJ2-3; 9 bases align to TRBD1. This receptor was identified in a human donor in good health (CMV status not recorded). Some clones in this sample may be carry-over from other donors' samples. Specimen: PBMCs. CDR3 nucleotide sequence: TGCAGTGCTAGAGATGCCCGGGACAGGGCCTACGACACAGATACGCAGTATTTT. Its translation: CSARDARDRAYDTDTQYF.